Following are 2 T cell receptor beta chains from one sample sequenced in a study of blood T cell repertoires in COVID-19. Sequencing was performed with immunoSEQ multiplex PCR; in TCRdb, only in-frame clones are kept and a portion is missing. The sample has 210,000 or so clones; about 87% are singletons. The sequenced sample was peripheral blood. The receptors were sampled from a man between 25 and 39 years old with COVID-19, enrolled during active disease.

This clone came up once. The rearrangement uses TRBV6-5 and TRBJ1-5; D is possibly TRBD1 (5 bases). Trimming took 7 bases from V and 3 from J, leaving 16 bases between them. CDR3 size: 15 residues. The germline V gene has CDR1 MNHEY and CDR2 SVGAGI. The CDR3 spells CASNPAGGYNQPQHF. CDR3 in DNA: TGTGCCAGCAATCCCGCGGGGGGTTACAATCAGCCCCAGCATTTT.

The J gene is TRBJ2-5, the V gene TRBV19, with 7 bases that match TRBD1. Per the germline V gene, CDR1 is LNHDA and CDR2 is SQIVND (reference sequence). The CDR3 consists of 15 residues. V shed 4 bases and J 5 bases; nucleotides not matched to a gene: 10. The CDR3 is CASSTRQGSMETQYF. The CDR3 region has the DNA TGTGCCAGTAGTACCCGACAGGGAAGTATGGAGACCCAGTACTTC.